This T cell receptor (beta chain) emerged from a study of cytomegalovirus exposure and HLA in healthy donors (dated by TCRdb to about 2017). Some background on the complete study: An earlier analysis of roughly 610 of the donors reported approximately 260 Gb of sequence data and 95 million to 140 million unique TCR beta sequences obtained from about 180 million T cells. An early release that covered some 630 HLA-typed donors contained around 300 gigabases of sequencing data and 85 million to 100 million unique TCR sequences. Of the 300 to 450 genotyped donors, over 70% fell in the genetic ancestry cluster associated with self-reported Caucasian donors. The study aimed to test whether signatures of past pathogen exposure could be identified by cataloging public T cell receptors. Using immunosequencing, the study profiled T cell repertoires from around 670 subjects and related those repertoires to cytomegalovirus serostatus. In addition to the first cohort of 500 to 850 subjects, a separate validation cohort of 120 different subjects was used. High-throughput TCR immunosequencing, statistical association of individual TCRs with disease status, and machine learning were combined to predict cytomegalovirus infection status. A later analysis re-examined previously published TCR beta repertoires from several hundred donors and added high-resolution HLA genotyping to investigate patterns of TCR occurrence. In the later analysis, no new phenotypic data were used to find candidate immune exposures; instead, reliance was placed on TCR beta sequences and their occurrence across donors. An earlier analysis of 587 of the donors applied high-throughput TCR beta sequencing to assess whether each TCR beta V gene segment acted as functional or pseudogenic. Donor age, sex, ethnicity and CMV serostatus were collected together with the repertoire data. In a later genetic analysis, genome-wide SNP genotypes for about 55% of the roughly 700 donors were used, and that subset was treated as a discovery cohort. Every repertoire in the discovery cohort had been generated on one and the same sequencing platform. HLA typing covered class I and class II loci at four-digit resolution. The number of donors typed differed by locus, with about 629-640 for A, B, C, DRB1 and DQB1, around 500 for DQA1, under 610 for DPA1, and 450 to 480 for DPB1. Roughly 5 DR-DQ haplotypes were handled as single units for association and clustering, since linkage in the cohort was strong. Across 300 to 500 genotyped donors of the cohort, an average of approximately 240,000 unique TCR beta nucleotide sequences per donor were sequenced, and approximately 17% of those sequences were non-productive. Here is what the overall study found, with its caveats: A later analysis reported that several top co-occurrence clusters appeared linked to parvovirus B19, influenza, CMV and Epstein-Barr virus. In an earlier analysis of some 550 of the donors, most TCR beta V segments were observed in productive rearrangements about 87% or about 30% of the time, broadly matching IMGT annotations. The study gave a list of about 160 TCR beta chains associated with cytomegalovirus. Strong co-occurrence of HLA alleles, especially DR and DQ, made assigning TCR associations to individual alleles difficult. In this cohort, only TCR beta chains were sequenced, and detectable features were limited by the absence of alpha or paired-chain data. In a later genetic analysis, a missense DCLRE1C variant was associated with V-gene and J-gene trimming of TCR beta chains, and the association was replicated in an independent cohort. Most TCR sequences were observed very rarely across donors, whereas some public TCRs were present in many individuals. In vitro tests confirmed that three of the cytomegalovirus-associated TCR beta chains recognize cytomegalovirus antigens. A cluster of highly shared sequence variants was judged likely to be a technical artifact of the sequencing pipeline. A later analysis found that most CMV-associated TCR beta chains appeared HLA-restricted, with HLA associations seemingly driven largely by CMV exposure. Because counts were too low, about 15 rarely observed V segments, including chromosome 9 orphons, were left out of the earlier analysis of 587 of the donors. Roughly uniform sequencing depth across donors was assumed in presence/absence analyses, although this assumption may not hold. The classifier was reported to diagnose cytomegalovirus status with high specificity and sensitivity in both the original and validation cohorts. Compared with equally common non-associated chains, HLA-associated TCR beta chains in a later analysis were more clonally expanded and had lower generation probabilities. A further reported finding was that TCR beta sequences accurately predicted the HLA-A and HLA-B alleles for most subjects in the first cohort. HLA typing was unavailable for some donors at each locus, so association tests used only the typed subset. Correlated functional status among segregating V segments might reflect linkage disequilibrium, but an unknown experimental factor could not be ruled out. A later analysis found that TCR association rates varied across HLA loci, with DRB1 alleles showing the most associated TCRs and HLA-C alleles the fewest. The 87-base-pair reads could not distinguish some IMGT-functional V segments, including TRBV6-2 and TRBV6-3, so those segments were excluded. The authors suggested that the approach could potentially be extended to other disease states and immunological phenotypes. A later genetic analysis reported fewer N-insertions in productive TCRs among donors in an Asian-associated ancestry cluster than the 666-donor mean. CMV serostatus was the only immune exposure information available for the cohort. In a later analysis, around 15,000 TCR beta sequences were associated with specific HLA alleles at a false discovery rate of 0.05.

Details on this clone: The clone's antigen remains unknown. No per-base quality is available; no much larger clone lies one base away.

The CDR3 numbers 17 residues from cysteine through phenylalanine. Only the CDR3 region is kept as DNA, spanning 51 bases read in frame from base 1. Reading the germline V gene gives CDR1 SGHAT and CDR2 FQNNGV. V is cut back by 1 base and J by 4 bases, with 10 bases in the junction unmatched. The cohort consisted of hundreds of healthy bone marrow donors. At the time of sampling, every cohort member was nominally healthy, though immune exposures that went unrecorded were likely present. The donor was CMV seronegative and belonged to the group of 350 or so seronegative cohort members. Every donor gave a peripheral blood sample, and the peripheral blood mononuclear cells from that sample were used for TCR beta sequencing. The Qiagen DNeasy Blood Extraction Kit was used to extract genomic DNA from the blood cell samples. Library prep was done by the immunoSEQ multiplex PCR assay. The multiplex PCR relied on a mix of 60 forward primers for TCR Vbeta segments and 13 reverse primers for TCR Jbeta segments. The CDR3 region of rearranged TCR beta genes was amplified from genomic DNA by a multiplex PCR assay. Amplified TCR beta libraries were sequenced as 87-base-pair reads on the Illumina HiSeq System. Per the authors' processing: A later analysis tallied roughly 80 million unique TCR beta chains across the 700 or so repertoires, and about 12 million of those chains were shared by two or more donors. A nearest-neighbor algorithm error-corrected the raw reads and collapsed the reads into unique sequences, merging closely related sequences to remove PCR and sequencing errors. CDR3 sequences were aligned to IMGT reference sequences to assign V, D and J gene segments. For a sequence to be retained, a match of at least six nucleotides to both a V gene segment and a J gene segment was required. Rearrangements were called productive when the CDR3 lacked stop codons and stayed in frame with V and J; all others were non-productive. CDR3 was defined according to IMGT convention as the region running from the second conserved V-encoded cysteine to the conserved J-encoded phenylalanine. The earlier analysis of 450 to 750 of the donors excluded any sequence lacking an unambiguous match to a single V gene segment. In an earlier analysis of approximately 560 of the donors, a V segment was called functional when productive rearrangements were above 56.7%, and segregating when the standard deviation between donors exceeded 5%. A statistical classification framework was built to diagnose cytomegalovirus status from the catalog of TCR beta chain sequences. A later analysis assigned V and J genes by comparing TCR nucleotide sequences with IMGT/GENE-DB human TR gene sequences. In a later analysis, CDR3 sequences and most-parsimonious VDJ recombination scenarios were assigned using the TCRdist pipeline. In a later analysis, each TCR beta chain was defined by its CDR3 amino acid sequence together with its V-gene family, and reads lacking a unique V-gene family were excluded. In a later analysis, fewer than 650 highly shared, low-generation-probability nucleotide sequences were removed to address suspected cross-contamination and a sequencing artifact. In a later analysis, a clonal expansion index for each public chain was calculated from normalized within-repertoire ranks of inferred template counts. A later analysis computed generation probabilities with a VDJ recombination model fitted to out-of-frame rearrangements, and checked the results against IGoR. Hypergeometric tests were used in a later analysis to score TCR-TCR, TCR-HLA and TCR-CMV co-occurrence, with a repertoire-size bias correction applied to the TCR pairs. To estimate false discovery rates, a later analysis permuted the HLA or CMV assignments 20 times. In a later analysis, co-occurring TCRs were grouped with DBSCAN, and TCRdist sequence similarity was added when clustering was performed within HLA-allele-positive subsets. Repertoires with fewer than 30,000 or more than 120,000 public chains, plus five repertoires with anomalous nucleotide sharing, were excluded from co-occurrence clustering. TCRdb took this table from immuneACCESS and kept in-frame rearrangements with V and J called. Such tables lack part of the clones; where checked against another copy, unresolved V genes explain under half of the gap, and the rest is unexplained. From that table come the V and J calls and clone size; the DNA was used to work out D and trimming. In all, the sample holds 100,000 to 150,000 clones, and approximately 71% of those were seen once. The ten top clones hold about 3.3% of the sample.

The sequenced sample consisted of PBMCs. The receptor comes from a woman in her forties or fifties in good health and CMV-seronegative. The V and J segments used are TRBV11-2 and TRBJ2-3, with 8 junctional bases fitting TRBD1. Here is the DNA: TGTGCCAGCAGCTTAGGCTATATCAGGGGGCCGGCAGATACGCAGTATTTT. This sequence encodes CASSLGYIRGPADTQYF.